Each of the 27 T cell receptor beta chains below was sequenced from the same sample in a study of blood T cell repertoires in COVID-19. Assay used: immunoSEQ multiplex PCR; TCRdb lists only in-frame clones, some missing. The sample has some 410,000 clones, around 87% seen once. The sequencing input was PBMCs or T cells enriched from blood (not recorded which). The source is a woman aged 25 to 39 with acute COVID-19.

J is TRBJ1-4 and V is TRBV6-1; no clear D. V was clipped by 6 bases and J by 3 bases, with 17 bases between them. Germline V lookup: CDR1 MNHNS, CDR2 SASEGT. The CDR3 has 16 residues. For the CDR3, the DNA is TGTGCCAGCAGCGAAAGGATGAGCGTCGCTAATGAAAAACTGTTTTTT. It translates to CASSERMSVANEKLFF.

This chain connects TRBV5-4 to TRBJ2-5; the D gene is possibly TRBD1 (6 bases). This CDR3 contains 14 residues. The germline V and J ends were trimmed by 0 bases and 0 bases, with 6 bases remaining between them. In germline, CDR1 is SGHNT, CDR2 YYREEE (reference sequence). The CDR3 reads CASSLDRDQETQYF. CDR3 nucleotide sequence: TGTGCCAGCAGCTTGGACAGGGACCAAGAGACCCAGTACTTC.

As DNA, the CDR3 is TGTGCCAGTAGTATAGGGGCCCTAGCGCCCCGCCAAGAGACCCAGTACTTC. Translation: CASSIGALAPRQETQYF. The chain recombines TRBV19 with TRBJ2-5, with D perhaps TRBD2 (6 bases). The V end was cut by 1 base, the J end by 1 base, with 16 bases between. The CDR3 sequence is 17 residues long. Germline values: CDR1 LNHDA, CDR2 SQIVND (reference sequence).

The gene calls are TRBV19 and TRBJ1-1, with a tentative D call TRBD1 (5 bases). This CDR3 has 16 amino acids. Germline values: CDR1 LNHDA, CDR2 SQIVND (reference sequence). V was cut by 6 bases and J by 0 bases, with 17 bases left in between. The CDR3 DNA sequence: TGTGCCAGTAGCTTCCTGCCAGGGCACATGAACACTGAAGCTTTCTTT. Translation gives CASSFLPGHMNTEAFF.

The chain recombines TRBV3-1 (or the pseudogene TRBV3-2) with TRBJ1-1, with D hard to call. The germline gives CDR1 LGHDT, CDR2 YNNKEL (reference sequence). V was trimmed by 1 base and J by 0 bases, leaving 18 bases between them. The CDR3 has 18 amino acids. The CDR3 DNA follows: TGTGCCAGCAGCCAAGGACCGTCGGAGGAACACATGAACACTGAAGCTTTCTTT. Translation gives CASSQGPSEEHMNTEAFF.

This rearrangement joins TRBV19 to TRBJ2-2; D not resolved. Germline assignment: CDR1 LNHDA and CDR2 SQIVND (reference sequence). Between the trimmed V and J ends, which lost 7 bases and 4 bases, there was a span of 10 bases. The CDR3 extends over 13 amino acids. DNA of the CDR3: TGTGCCAGTACCCCTCACAGCACCGGGGAGCTGTTTTTT. It is translated as CASTPHSTGELFF.

This clone was seen only once. V and J are TRBV6-5 and TRBJ2-7; D is ambiguous. The CDR3 loop spans 14 amino acids. Germline lookup yields CDR1 MNHEY and CDR2 SVGAGI. V shed 3 bases and J shed 2 bases, with 11 bases lying between them. CDR3 DNA: TGTGCCAGCAGTTATAGTTGGTCCCCCTACGAGCAGTACTTC. Translating gives CASSYSWSPYEQYF.

The CDR3 reads CASSRPGTGVPGELFF. The DNA for the CDR3 is TGTGCCAGCAGCCGGCCCGGGACAGGGGTTCCCGGGGAGCTGTTTTTT. The chain uses TRBV3-1 (or the pseudogene TRBV3-2) and TRBJ2-2; 10 positions agree with TRBD1. In germline, CDR1 is LGHDT, CDR2 YNNKEL (reference sequence). V dropped 4 bases and J dropped 6; count of bases not matched to a gene: 8. CDR3 size: 16 residues.

The chain recombines TRBV19 with TRBJ2-3; D is perhaps TRBD1 (6 bases). The CDR3 length is 15 residues. Germline CDR1 is LNHDA and CDR2 is SQIVND (reference sequence). Between the trimmed V and J ends, which lost 6 bases and 6 bases, there was a span of 19 bases. The CDR3 sequence: CASRLMTGGADTQYF. The CDR3 nucleotides are TGTGCCAGTAGACTGATGACAGGAGGTGCGGATACGCAGTATTTT.

The gene calls are TRBV30 and TRBJ2-7; TRBD2 agrees at 7 bases. Germline V CDR1 and CDR2: GTSNPN, SVGIG (reference sequence). Trimming cost V 3 bases and J 5 bases; bases outside gene matches: 10. This CDR3 comprises 14 residues. CDR3 bases: TGTGCCTGGAGCCTGGTGCGGCTAGCGGACGAGCAGTACTTC. This codes for CAWSLVRLADEQYF.

The rearrangement joins TRBV30 to TRBJ1-2; tentative D call: TRBD1 (5 bases). From germline, CDR1 is GTSNPN and CDR2 SVGIG (reference sequence). V was pared by 8 bases and J by 2 bases, with 15 bases between. This CDR3 spans 13 amino acids. The CDR3 here is CAGRGEANYGYTF. The CDR3 region has the DNA TGTGCCGGACGGGGGGAGGCAAACTATGGCTACACCTTC.

The chain recombines TRBV5-1 with TRBJ1-5; 9 nucleotides line up with TRBD1. The CDR3 has 14 amino acids. V lost 4 bases to trimming and J lost 7 bases; unmatched junction nucleotides: 6. Germline CDR1 is SGHRS and CDR2 is YFSETQ. Written as DNA, the CDR3 is TGCGCCAGCAGCACCGGGACAGGGATGCAGCCCCAGCATTTT. Amino acids: CASSTGTGMQPQHF.

The chain recombines TRBV5-4 with TRBJ2-1, with 7 bases fitting TRBD2. V dropped 2 bases and J dropped 1; count of bases not matched to a gene: 6. Germline CDR1 and CDR2: SGHNT and YYREEE (reference sequence). The CDR3 is made up of 16 amino acids. The CDR3 reads CASSLGASGSYNEQFF. CDR3 DNA sequence: TGTGCCAGCAGCTTAGGAGCTAGCGGTTCCTACAATGAGCAGTTCTTC.

The rearrangement joins TRBV4-2 to TRBJ1-2; no clear D gene. The CDR3 has 16 amino acids. V was shortened by 0 bases and J by 3 bases, with 14 bases between the two germline ends. Per germline, CDR1 LGHNA and CDR2 YNFKEQ. The CDR3 bases are TGTGCCAGCAGCCAAGAGCCCGCGGAAGACGACTATGGCTACACCTTC. Its protein product is CASSQEPAEDDYGYTF.

CDR3 coding DNA: TGTGCCAGCAGTTCAGCGGGGCTTCTTTACAATGAGCAGTTCTTC. Protein product: CASSSAGLLYNEQFF. The chain recombines TRBV28 with TRBJ2-1, with 7 bases that match TRBD2. With V trimmed by 4 bases and J by 4 bases, 7 bases remained unmatched. CDR3 length: 15 amino acids. Germline values: CDR1 MDHEN, CDR2 SYDVKM.

CDR3 in DNA: TGCGCCAGCAGCTTGGAAGGGACTAGCGGGCTCACCTGGTTCTTC. Residues: CASSLEGTSGLTWFF. The V gene is TRBV5-1, the J gene TRBJ2-1; 12 bases match TRBD2. The CDR3 covers 15 residues. Germline-derived CDR1 and CDR2 are SGHRS and YFSETQ. The J segment lost 15 bases and the V segment lost 0 bases, leaving 10 bases of the junction unmatched. The variable domain in full, completed from reference TRBV5-1 and TRBJ2-1, reads KAGVTQTPRYLIKTRGQQVTLSCSPISGHRSVSWYQQTPGQGLQFLFEYFSETQRNKGNFPGRFSGRQFSNSRSEMNVSTLELGDSALYLCASSLEGTSGLTWFFGPGTRLTVL.

The V call is TRBV11-1, the J call TRBJ1-1; D is perhaps TRBD1 (6 bases). This CDR3 has 13 residues. Germline CDR1 reads SGHAT; CDR2 reads FQDESV (reference sequence). V lost 6 bases and J lost 6, with 14 bases in between. The CDR3 loop reads CASRTTGSAEAFF. DNA for the CDR3: TGTGCCAGCAGAACTACAGGGAGCGCTGAAGCTTTCTTT.

This clone showed up just once. The chain combines TRBV7-2 with TRBJ2-7; D is ambiguous. The CDR3 covers 14 residues. Per germline, CDR1 SGHTA and CDR2 FQGNSA. The ends were cut back, 1 base at V and 7 bases at J, with 14 bases in the middle. The CDR3 protein is CASSLGSLGGEQYF. The CDR3 nucleotides are TGTGCCAGCAGCTTAGGGAGCTTGGGTGGGGAGCAGTACTTC.

The chain carries TRBV9 and TRBJ1-6, with TRBD1 matching over 7 bases. Trimming cost V 3 bases and J 6 bases; bases outside gene matches: 3. Germline V lookup: CDR1 SGDLS, CDR2 YYNGEE. The CDR3 has 14 residues. Here the CDR3 reads CASSERDSNSPLHF. The CDR3, as DNA: TGTGCCAGCAGCGAACGGGACAGTAATTCACCCCTCCACTTT.

The gene calls are TRBV19 and TRBJ2-7; 8 nucleotides line up with TRBD1. The CDR3 length is 14 residues. CDR1 LNHDA and CDR2 SQIVND come from the germline V gene (reference sequence). With V trimmed by 7 bases and J by 2 bases, 7 bases remained unmatched. CDR3 DNA: TGTGCCAGTATACGGGACAGGCAGACCTACGAGCAGTACTTC. Translating gives CASIRDRQTYEQYF.

The V and J genes are TRBV20-1 and TRBJ1-2, with D possibly being TRBD1 (5 bases). The ends were cut back, 3 bases at V and 6 bases at J, with 23 bases in the middle. Germline CDR1 DFQATT, CDR2 SNEGSKA (reference sequence). There are 16 residues in the CDR3. The CDR3 is CSASNGPGVKRDGYTF. CDR3 nucleotide sequence: TGCAGTGCTAGTAATGGCCCGGGGGTGAAAAGGGATGGCTACACCTTC.

V and J are TRBV10-3 and TRBJ1-6, with TRBD1 identical over 7 bases. The CDR3 loop spans 14 amino acids. The ends lost 0 bases at V and 7 bases at J; junction bases unmatched: 0. The germline V gene has CDR1 ENHRY and CDR2 SYGVKD. Here the CDR3 DNA reads TGTGCCATCAGTGAGTCACAGGGGAATTCACCCCTCCACTTT. As protein: CAISESQGNSPLHF.

Ten or more counts support this clone. The chain employs TRBV20-1 and TRBJ2-7; D is undetermined. Germline V gives CDR1 DFQATT, CDR2 SNEGSKA (reference sequence). The length of the CDR3 is 11 residues. V lost 1 base and J lost 3, with 4 bases in between. The CDR3 nucleotides are TGCAGTGCTAGAGTAGACTACGAGCAGTACTTC. Amino acids: CSARVDYEQYF.

Of note for this clone: Different DNA sequences within this sample yield the same CDR3. V is TRBV24-1 and J is TRBJ2-7; D remains unclear. Germline assignment: CDR1 KGHDR and CDR2 SFDVKD. The CDR3 is 13 amino acids. V lost 3 bases and J 2 bases, leaving 7 bases between the germline ends. CDR3 residues: CATSDGTAYEQYF. CDR3 sequence (DNA): TGTGCCACCAGTGATGGAACAGCCTACGAGCAGTACTTC.

This clone appeared once. V and J are TRBV4-3 and TRBJ2-4, with D perhaps matching TRBD1 (6 bases). The CDR3 is 13 amino acids. Germline CDR1 is LGHNA and CDR2 is YSLEER. V was clipped by 4 bases and J by 7 bases, with 11 bases between them. The chain's CDR3 is CASSPRGWNIQYF. Written as DNA, the CDR3 is TGCGCCAGCAGCCCCAGGGGTTGGAACATTCAGTACTTC.

The table lists this clone with a count of one. The V call is TRBV7-8, the J call TRBJ1-3; 7 bases map to TRBD1. CDR3 length: 20 residues. V was pared by 6 bases and J by 0 bases, with 20 bases of the junction left unmatched. Germline-derived CDR1 and CDR2 are SGHVS and FQNEAQ. The CDR3 DNA follows: TGTGCCAGCAGTTTACAACCCGGGACAGCAAACACCTTCTCTGGAAACACCATATATTTT. Residues: CASSLQPGTANTFSGNTIYF.

The chain couples TRBV7-2 to TRBJ2-1; 8 nucleotides line up with TRBD1. V shed 5 bases, J shed 4 bases, and the junction held 13 bases outside the gene matches. The CDR3 has 17 residues. Germline CDR1 reads SGHTA; CDR2 reads FQGNSA. The CDR3 spells CASSLDTPGQVYNEQFF. In DNA form, the CDR3 reads TGTGCCAGCAGCCTCGACACACCGGGACAGGTGTACAATGAGCAGTTCTTC.